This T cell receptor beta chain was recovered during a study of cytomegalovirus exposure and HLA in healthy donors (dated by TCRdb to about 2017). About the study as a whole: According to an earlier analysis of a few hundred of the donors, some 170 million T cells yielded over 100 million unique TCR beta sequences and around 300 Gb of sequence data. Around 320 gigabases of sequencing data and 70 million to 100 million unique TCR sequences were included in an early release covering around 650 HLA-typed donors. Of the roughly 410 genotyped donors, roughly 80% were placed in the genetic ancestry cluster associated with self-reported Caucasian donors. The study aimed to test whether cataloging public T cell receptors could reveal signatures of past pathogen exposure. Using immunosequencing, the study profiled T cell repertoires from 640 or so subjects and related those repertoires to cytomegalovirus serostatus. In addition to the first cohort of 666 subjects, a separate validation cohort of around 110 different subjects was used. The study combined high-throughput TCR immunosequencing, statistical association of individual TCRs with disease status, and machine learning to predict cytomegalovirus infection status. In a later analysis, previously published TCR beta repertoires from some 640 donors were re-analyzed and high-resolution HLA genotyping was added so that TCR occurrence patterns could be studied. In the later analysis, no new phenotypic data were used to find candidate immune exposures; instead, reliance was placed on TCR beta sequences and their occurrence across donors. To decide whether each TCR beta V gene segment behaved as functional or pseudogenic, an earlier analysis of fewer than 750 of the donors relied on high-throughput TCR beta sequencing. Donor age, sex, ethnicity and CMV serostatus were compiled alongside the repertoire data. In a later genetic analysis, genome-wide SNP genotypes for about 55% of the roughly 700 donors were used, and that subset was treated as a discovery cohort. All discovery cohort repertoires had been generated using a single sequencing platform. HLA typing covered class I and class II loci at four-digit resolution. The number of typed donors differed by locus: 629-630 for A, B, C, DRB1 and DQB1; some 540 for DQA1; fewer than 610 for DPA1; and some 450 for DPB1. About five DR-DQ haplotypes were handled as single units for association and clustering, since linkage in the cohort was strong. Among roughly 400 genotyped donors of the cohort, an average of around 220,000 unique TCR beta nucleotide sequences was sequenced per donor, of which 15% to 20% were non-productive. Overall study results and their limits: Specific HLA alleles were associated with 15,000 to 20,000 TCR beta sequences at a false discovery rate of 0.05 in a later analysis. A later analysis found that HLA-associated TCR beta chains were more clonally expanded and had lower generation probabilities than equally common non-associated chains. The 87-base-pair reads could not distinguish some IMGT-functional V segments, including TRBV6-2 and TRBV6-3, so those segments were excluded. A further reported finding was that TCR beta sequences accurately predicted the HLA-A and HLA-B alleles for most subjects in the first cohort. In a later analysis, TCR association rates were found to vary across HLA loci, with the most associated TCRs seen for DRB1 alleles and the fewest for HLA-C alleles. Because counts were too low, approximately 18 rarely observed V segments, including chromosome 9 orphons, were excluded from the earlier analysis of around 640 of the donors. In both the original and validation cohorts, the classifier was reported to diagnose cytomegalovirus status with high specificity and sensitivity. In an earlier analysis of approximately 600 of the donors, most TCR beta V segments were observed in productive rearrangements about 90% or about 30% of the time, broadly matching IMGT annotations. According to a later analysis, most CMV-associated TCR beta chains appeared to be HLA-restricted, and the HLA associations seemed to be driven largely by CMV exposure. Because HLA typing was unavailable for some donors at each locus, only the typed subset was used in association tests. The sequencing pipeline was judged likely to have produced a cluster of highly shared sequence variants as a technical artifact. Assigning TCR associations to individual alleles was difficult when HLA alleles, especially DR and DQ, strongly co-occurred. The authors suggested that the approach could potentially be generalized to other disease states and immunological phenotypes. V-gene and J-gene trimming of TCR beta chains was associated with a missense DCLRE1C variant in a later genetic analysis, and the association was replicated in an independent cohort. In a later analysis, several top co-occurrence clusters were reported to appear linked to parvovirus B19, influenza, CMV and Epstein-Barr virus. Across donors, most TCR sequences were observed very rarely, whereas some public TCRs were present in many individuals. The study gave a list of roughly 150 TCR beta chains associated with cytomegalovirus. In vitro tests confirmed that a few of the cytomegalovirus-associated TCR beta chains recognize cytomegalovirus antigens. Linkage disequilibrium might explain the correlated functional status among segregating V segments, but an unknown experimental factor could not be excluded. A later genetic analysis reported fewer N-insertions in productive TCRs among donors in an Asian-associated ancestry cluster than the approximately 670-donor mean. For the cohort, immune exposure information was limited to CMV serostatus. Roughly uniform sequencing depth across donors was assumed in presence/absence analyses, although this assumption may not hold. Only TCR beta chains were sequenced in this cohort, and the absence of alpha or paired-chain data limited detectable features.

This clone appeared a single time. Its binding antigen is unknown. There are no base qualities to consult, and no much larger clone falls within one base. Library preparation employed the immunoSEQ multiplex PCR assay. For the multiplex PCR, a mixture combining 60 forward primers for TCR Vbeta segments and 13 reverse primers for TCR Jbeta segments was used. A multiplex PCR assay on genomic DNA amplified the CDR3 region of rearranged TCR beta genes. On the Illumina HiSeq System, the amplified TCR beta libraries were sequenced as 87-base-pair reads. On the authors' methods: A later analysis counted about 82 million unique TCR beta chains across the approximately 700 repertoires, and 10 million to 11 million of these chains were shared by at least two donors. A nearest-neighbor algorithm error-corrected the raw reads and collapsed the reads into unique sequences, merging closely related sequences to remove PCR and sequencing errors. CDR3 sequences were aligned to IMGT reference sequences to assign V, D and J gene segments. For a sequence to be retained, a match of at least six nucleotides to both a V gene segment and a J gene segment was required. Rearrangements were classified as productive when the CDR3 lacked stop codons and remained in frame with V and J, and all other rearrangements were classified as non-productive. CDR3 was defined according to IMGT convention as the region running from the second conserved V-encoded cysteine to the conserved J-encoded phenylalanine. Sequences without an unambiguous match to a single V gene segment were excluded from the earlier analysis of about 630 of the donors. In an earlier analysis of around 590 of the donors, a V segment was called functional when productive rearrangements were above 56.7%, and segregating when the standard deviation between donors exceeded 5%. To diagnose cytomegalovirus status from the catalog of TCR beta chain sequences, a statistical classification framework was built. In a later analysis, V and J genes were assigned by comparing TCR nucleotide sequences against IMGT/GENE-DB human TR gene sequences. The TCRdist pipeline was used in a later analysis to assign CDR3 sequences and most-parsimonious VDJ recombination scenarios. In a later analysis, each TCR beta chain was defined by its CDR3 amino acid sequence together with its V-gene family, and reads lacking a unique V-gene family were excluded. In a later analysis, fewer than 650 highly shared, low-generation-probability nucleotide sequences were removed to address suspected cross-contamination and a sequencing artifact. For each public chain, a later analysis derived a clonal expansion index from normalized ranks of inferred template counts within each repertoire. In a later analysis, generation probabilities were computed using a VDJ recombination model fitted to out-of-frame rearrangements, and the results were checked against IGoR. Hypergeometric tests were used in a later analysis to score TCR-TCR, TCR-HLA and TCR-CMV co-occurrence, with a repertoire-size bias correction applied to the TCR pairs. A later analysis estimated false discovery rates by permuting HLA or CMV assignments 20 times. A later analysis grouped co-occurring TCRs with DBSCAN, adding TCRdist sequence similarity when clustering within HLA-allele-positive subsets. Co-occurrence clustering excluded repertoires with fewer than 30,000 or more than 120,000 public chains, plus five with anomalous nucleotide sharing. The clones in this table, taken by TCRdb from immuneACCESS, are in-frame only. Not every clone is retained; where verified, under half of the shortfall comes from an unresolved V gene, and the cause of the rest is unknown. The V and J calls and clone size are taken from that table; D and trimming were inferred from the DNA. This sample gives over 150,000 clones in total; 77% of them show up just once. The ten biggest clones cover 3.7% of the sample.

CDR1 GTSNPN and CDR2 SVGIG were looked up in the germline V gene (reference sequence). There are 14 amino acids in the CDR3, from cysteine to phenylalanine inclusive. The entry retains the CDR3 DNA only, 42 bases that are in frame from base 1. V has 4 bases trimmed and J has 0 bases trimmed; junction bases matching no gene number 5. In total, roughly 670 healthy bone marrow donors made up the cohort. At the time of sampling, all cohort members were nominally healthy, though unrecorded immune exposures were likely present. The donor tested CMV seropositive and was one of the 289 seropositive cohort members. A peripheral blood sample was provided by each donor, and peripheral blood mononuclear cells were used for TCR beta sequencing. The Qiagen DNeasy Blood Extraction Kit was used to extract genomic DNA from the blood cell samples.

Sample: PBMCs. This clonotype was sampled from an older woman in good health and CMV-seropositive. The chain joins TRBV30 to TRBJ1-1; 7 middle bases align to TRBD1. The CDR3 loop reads CAWTYRGMNTEAFF. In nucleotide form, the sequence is TGTGCCTGGACCTACAGGGGAATGAACACTGAAGCTTTCTTT. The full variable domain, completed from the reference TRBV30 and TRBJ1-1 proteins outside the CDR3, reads SQTIHQWPATLVQPVGSPLSLECTVEGTSNPNLYWYRQAAGRGLQLLFYSVGIGQISSEVPQNLSASRPQDRQFILSSKKLLLSDSGFYLCAWTYRGMNTEAFFGQGTRLTVV.